The present TCR beta chain was sequenced within a study of T cell clonotyping in hematopoietic cell transplantation. Study overall: Recipient samples before transplant were obtained post-cytoreduction.

CDR1 WSHSY and CDR2 SAAADI come from the germline V gene. The CDR3 is made up of 19 amino acids. The V segment lost 8 bases and the J segment 6 bases; nucleotides outside the gene matches: 23. Regarding the study as a whole: Recipient TCR diversity dropped after transplant; expanded clonotypes rose from day 30 to 180. At the given depth, recipient repertoires were over 95% de novo clonotypes.

Time point given: recipient sample about 28 days before transplant, after cytoreduction. Recipients were bled about 28 days pretransplant and at posttransplant days 30, 100, 180. Turning to this clone: Its matching antigen is unknown.

Generated by immunoSEQ multiplex PCR, the TCRdb table keeps only in-frame clones and is missing some. The sample has about 11,000 clones, about 92% seen once. This TCR was recovered from a woman between 40 and 50 years old with acute myeloid leukemia. Some clones in this sample may be carry-over from other donors' samples. V gene TRBV10-2 combines with J gene TRBJ2-1; 9 nucleotides match TRBD2. Specimen: peripheral blood mononuclear cells, collected before stem cell transplant. Here the CDR3 reads CASSSFVAGGPGVANEQFF. The DNA for the CDR3 is TGCGCCAGCTCGTCCTTTGTGGCGGGAGGGCCCGGAGTTGCCAATGAGCAGTTCTTC.